This T cell receptor (beta chain) was sequenced for a study of shared clonotypes between healthy human individuals. About the study: Per donor, CD8 memory used one plate, CD8 naive used two, CD4 memory used three and CD4 naive used three.

Only in-frame clones appear in the TCRdb table, and some are missing; sequencing was by immunoSEQ multiplex PCR. The data contain millions of clones, under 95% of them singletons. CD45RO-negative CD8 cells positively selected for CCR7 made up the naive population, which excluded terminally differentiated effector memory CD45RA+ cells. V shed 4 bases and J shed 6 bases, with 10 bases lying between them. Germline-derived CDR1 and CDR2 are SNHLY and FYNNEI. The CDR3 extends over 12 amino acids. The TCR originated in a man younger than 35 in good health. Some clones in this sample may be carry-over from other donors' samples. The sample comprised naive CD8+ T cells from PBMCs. This rearrangement joins TRBV2 to TRBJ2-7; D possibly corresponds to TRBD2 (5 bases). The CDR3 region has the DNA TGTGCCAGCAGTGGACTATCCCTCGAGCAGTACTTC. Amino acid sequence: CASSGLSLEQYF.